The sequence of this TCR beta chain was determined in a study of T cell repertoires in ileal Crohn's disease. Method: immunoSEQ multiplex PCR; TCRdb's copy keeps in-frame clones and lacks some. This table has 15,000 to 20,000 clones, 72% appearing once. Time point noted: neoterminal ileum biopsy at postoperative endoscopy, about 6 months after surgery. The length of the CDR3 is 13 residues. With 2 bases clipped from V and 3 bases from J, the junction kept 3 bases outside the gene matches. Germline values: CDR1 GTSNPN, CDR2 SVGIG (reference sequence). Sequenced input: ileal tissue. The sequence derives from an adult with Crohn's disease. The gene calls are TRBV30 and TRBJ1-2; 7 positions agree with TRBD1. CDR3 in amino acids: CAWSLGQDYGYTF. CDR3 coding DNA: TGTGCCTGGAGTCTAGGACAGGACTATGGCTACACCTTC. The complete variable domain, with remaining parts taken from reference TRBV30 and TRBJ1-2, reads SQTIHQWPATLVQPVGSPLSLECTVEGTSNPNLYWYRQAAGRGLQLLFYSVGIGQISSEVPQNLSASRPQDRQFILSSKKLLLSDSGFYLCAWSLGQDYGYTFGSGTRLTVV.